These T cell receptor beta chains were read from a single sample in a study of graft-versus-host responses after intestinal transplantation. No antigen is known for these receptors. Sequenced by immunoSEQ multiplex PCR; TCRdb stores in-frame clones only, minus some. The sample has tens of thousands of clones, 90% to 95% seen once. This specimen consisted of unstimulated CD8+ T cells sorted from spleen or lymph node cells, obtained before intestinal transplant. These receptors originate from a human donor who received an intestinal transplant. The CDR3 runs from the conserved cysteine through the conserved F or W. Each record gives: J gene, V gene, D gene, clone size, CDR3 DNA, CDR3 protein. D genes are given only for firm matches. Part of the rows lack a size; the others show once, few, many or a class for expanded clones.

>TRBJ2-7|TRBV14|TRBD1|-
TGTGCCAGCAGCCACAGGGACAGGGACTACGAGCAGTACTTC
CASSHRDRDYEQYF
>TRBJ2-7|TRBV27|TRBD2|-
TGTGCCAGCAGAACCGGCCGGGCTAGCGGGAGTTATGAGCAGTACTTC
CASRTGRASGSYEQYF
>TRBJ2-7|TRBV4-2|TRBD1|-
TGTGCCAGCAGCCAAGAATACGAGACAGGGGGAGTCTTCGAGCAGTACTTC
CASSQEYETGGVFEQYF
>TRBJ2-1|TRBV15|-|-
TGTGCCACCAGCAGGCCTAGTGAGGACAATGAGCAGTTCTTC
CATSRPSEDNEQFF
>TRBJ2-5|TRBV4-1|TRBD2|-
TGCGCCAGCAGGGAGGGACTACAAGAGACCCAGTACTTC
CASREGLQETQYF
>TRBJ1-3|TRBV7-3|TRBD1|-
TGTGCCAGCAGCCCGGACAGGGGTCACACCATATATTTT
CASSPDRGHTIYF
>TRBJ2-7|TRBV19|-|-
TGTGCCAGTAGTATATGGGCAGGGGGGACCTACGAGCAGTACTTC
CASSIWAGGTYEQYF
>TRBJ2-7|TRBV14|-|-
TGTGCCAGCAGCCCAGGAGACAGTTACGAGCAGTACTTC
CASSPGDSYEQYF
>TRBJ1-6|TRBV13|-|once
TGTGCCAGTCAAACCGGGGGACTCACCTATAATTCACCCCTCCACTTT
CASQTGGLTYNSPLHF
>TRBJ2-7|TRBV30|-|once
TGTGCCTGGTCACAGAACTCCTACGAGCAGTACTTC
CAWSQNSYEQYF
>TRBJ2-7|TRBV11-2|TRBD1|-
TGTGCCAGCAGCTTATGGGACAGCTACGAGCAGTACTTC
CASSLWDSYEQYF
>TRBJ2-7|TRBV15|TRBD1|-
TGTGCCACCAGCCGGGACAGGGGCCACGAGCAGTACTTC
CATSRDRGHEQYF
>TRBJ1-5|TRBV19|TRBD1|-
TGTGCCAGACCCACGGACAGGGAGGACCAGCCCCAGCATTTT
CARPTDREDQPQHF
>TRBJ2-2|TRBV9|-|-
TGTGCCAGCAGCGTAGATACCAGGGGCCGGAACACCGGGGAGCTGTTTTTT
CASSVDTRGRNTGELFF
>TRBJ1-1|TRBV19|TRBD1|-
TGTGCCAGTAGGGAAGACGGGACAGGGGCCCTAGTAGTTCACGAAGCTTTCTTT
CASREDGTGALVVHEAFF
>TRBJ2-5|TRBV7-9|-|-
TGTGCCAGCAGCCCGAGTGACAGGCCGGAGACCCAGTACTTC
CASSPSDRPETQYF
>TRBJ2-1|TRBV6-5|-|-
TGTGCCAGCAGTTACCACAACAATGAGCAGTTCTTC
CASSYHNNEQFF
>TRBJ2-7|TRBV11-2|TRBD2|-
TGTGCCAGCAGCAGTAGCGGGAGTCACTACGAGCAGTACTTC
CASSSSGSHYEQYF
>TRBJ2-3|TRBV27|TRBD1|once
TGTGCCAGCAGTTTAGAGGGGGATCTAGGGACAGCAAATCGGGATACGCAGTATTTT
CASSLEGDLGTANRDTQYF
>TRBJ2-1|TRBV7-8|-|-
TGTGCCAGCAGCTTATACATATCGGGGGGCGATGATGAGCAGTTCTTC
CASSLYISGGDDEQFF
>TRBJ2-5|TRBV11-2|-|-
TGTGCCAGCAGCATAGGACAGAACCAAGAGACCCAGTACTTC
CASSIGQNQETQYF
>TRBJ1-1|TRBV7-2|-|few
TGTGCCAGCAGCTTAGGGTTGGGGGGCACTGAAGCTTTCTTT
CASSLGLGGTEAFF
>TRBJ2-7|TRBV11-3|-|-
TGTGCCAGCAGCTTAGGTGCGTCCTACGAGCAGTACTTC
CASSLGASYEQYF
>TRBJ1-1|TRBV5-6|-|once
TGTGCCAGCAGCTTGGCCACAGGGACTGAAGCTTTCTTT
CASSLATGTEAFF
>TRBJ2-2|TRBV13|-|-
TGTGCCAGCAGCTTAGGGCAGGTCGGGGAGCTGTTTTTT
CASSLGQVGELFF
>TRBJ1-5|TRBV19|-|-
TGTGCCAGTAGTATCCCGGGGAATCAGCCCCAGCATTTT
CASSIPGNQPQHF
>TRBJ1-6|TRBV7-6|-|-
TGTGCCAGCAGCTTAGAAGCCGCTAGCTCCTATAATTCACCCCTCCACTTT
CASSLEAASSYNSPLHF
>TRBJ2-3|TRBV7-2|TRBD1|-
TGTGCCAGCAGGACCCAGGGGGCTGAGGATACGCAGTATTTT
CASRTQGAEDTQYF
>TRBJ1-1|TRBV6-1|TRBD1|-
TGTGCCAGCAAGGTTTCAGGGGGCAGTTGGACTGAAGCTTTCTTT
CASKVSGGSWTEAFF
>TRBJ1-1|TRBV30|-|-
TGTGCCTGGAATCCGGGGATCATGAACACTGAAGCTTTCTTT
CAWNPGIMNTEAFF
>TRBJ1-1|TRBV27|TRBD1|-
TGTGCCAGCAGTACGGATAGGACAGGCCAGAACACTGAAGCTTTCTTT
CASSTDRTGQNTEAFF
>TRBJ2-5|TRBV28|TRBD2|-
TGTGCCAGCAGGATAGGACTAGCGGGCGGGACCCAGTACTTC
CASRIGLAGGTQYF
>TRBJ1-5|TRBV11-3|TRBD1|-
TGTGCCAGCAGTTGGACAGGGCGGGGGCAGCCCCAGCATTTT
CASSWTGRGQPQHF